This T cell receptor (beta chain) was found in a study of shared clonotypes between healthy human individuals. Notes on this clone: Its antigen is still unknown.

CDR1 is MDHEN, CDR2 SYDVKM, per germline. The CDR3 runs to 13 residues. V was cut by 8 bases and J by 6 bases, with 14 bases left in between. Clones were sequenced by immunoSEQ multiplex PCR, and TCRdb holds only the in-frame ones, with some missing. The data contain 1.5 million to 1.9 million clones, under 99% of them singletons. Study-level points and caveats: Genetic and exposure-history diversity was limited by the few donors.

This clonotype originated in a man aged 25-40 years in good health. Sequencing used naive CD4+ T cells sorted from blood. Stated subset: CD45RA+ positively selected. The chain carries TRBV28 and TRBJ1-5, with D possibly TRBD1 on 5 matching bases. DNA for the CDR3: TGTGCCAGCTTGGGAGGGGAGATTCAGCCCCAGCATTTT. Translation: CASLGGEIQPQHF.